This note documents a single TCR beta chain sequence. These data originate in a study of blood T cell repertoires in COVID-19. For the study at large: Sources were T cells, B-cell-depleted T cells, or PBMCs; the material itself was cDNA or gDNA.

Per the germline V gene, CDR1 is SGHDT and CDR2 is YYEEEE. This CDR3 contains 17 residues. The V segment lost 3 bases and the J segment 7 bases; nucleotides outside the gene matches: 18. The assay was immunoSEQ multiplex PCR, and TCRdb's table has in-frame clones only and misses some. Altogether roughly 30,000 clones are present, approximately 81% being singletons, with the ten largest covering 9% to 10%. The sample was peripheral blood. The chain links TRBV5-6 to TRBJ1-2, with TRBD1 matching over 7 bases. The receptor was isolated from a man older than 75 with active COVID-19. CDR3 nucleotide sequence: TGTGCCAGCAGCTCGACAATACCCCGCAGGGGGTCGGGTGGCTACACCTTC. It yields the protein CASSSTIPRRGSGGYTF.